Given below is one T cell receptor beta chain in context. The data belong to a study of blood T cell repertoires in COVID-19. Seattle researchers signed up patients amid active infection and tracked them longitudinally. In the original workflow: Amplified reference gene primers provided the basis for estimating nucleated cell counts. Some clones are missing from TCRdb's copy, which holds only in-frame ones; the method was immunoSEQ multiplex PCR. That table is the source of V, J and clone size, and D and trimming were worked out from the DNA. This table has 190,000 or so clones, around four fifths appearing once. Germline V gene lookup returns CDR1 GTSNPN and CDR2 SVGIG (reference sequence). CDR3 size: 15 residues. The V end lost 0 bases, the J end lost 6 bases, and 17 bases lay between the germline ends.

The chain has TRBV30 and TRBJ1-1; no clear D gene. This TCR was recovered from a man aged 55 to 70 with COVID-19, enrolled during active disease. Sequenced: peripheral blood. The CDR3 DNA reads as TGTGCCTGGAGTGTAGCGGGTGGGGAAGTCGCTGAAGCTTTCTTT. Protein: CAWSVAGGEVAEAFF. Complete variable domain (other parts from reference TRBV30 and TRBJ1-1): SQTIHQWPATLVQPVGSPLSLECTVEGTSNPNLYWYRQAAGRGLQLLFYSVGIGQISSEVPQNLSASRPQDRQFILSSKKLLLSDSGFYLCAWSVAGGEVAEAFFGQGTRLTVV.